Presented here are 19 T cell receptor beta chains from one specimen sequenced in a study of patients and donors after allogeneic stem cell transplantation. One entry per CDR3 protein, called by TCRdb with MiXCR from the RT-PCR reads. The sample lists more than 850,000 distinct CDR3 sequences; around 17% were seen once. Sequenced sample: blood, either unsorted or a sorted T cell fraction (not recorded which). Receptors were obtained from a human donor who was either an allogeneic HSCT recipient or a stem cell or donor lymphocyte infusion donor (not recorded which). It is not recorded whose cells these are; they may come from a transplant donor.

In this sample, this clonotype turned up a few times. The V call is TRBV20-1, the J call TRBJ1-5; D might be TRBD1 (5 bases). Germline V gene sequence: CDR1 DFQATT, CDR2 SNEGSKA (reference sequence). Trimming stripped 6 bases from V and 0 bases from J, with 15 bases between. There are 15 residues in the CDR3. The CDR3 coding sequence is TGCAGTGCCCCAGTGGGGCGGGATAGCAATCAGCCCCAGCATTTT. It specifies CSAPVGRDSNQPQHF.

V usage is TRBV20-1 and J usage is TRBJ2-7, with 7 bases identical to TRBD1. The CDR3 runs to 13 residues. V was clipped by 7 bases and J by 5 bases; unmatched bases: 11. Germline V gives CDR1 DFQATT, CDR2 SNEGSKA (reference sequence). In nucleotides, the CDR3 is TGCAGTGGTCAGGGGGAAGGGGGCGACGAGCAGTACTTC. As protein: CSGQGEGGDEQYF.

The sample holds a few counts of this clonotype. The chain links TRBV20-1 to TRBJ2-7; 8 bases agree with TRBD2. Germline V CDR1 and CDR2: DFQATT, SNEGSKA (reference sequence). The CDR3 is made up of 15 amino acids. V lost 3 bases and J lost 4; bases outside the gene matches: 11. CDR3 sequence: CSARTGQRGFYEQYF. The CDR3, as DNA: TGCAGTGCTAGGACTGGGCAGCGGGGGTTTTACGAGCAGTACTTC.

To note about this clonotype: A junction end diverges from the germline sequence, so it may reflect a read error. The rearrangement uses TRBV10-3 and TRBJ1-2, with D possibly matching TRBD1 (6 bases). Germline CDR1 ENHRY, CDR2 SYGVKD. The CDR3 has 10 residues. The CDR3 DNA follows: TGTGCCATCAGTGGACAGGCCACGCTCTTC. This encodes CAISGQATLF.

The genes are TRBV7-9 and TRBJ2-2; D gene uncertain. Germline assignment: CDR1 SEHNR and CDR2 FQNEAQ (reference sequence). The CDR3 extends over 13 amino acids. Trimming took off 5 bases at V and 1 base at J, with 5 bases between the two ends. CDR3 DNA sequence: TGTGCCAGCAGCCGATTGAACACCGGGGAGCTGTTTTTT. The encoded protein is CASSRLNTGELFF.

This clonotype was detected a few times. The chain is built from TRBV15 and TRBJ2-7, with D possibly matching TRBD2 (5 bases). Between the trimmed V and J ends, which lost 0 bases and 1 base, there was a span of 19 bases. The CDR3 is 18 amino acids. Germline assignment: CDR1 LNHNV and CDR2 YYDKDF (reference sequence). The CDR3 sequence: CATSRDLGGLGASYEQYF. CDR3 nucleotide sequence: TGTGCCACCAGCAGAGATCTTGGCGGGCTAGGCGCGTCCTACGAGCAGTACTTC.

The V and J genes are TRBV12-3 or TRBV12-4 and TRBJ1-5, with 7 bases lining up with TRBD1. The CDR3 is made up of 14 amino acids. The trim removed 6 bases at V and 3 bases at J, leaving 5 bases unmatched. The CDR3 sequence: CASRQTGNNQPQHF. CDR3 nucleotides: TGTGCCAGCAGACAGACAGGGAACAATCAGCCCCAGCATTTT.

The CDR3 region is CASTTGQGTSETNTGELFF. DNA for the CDR3: TGTGCCAGCACCACGGGACAGGGAACATCTGAAACGAACACCGGGGAGCTGTTTTTT. The rearrangement uses TRBV21-1 and TRBJ2-2; the table's D call, TRBD1, was not checked against the DNA. TRBV21-1 is a documented pseudogene. The CDR3 runs to 19 residues.

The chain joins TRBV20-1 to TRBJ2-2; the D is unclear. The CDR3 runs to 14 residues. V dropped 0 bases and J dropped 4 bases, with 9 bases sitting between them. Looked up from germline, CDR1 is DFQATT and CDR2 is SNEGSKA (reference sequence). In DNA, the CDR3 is TGCAGTGCTAGAGATCGTTTGAGCACCGGGGAGCTGTTTTTT. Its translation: CSARDRLSTGELFF.

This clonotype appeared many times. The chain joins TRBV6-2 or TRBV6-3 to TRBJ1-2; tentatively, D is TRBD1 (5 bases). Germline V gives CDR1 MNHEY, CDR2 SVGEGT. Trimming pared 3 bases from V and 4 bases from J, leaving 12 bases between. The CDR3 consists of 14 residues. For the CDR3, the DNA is TGTGCCAGCAGTTATAATGCGGGACTCTATGGCTACACCTTC. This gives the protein CASSYNAGLYGYTF.

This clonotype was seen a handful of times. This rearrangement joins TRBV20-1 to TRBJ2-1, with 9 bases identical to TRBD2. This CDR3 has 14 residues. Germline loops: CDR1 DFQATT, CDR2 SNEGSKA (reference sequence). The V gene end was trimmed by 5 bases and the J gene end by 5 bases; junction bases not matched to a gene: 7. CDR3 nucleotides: TGCAGTGCTTTAGCGGGAGAGATGGACAATGAGCAGTTCTTC. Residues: CSALAGEMDNEQFF.

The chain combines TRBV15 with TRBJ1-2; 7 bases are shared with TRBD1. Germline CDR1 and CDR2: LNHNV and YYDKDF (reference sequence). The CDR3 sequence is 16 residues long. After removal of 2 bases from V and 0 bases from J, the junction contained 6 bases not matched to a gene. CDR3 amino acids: CATSRRGTEPNYGYTF. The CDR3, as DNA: TGTGCCACCAGCAGACGGGGGACAGAACCTAACTATGGCTACACCTTC.

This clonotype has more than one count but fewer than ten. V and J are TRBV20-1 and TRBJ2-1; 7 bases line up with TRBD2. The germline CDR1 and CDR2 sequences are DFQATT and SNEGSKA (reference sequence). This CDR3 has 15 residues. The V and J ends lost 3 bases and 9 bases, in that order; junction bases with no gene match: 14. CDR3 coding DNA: TGCAGTGCTAGGCTCGCGGGGGTGATTTCGGGTGAGCAGTTCTTC. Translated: CSARLAGVISGEQFF.

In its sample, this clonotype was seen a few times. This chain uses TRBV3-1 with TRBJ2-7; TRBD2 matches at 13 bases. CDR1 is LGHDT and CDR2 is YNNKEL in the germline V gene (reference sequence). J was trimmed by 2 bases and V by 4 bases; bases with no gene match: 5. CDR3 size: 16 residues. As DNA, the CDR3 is TGTGCCAGCAGCCGCCGGGGGACTAGCGGGACCTACGAGCAGTACTTC. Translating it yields CASSRRGTSGTYEQYF.

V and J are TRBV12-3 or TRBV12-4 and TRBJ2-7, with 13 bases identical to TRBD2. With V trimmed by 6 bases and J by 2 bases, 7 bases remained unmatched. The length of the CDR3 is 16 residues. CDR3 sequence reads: CASRLGTSGVTYEQYF. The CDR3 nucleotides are TGTGCCAGCAGACTTGGGACTAGCGGGGTTACCTACGAGCAGTACTTC.

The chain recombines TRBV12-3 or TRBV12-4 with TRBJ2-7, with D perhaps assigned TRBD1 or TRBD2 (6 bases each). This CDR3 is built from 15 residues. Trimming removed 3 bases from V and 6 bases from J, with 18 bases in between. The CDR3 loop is CASSFERGALAEQYF. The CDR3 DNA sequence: TGTGCCAGCAGTTTTGAGAGGGGGGCTCTCGCCGAGCAGTACTTC.

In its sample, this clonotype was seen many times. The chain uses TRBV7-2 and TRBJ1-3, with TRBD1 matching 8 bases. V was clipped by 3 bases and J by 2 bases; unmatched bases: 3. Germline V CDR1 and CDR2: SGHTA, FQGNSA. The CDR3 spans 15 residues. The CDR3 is CASSLPTGAGNTIYF. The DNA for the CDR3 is TGTGCCAGCAGCTTGCCGACAGGGGCTGGAAACACCATATATTTT.

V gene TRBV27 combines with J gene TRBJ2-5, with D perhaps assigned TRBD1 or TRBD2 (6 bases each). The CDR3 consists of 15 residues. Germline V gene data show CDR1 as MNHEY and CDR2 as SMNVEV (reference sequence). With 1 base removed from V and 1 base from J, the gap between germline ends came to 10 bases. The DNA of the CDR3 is TGTGCCAGCAGTTTATTAGGGGGGTTCCAAGAGACCCAGTACTTC. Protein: CASSLLGGFQETQYF.

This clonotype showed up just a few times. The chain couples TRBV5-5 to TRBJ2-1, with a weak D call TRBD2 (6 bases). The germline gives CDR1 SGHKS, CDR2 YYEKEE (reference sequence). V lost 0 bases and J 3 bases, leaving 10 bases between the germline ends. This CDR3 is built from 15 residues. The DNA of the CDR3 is TGTGCCAGCAGCTTGGCCCCTAGCGACTACAATGAGCAGTTCTTC. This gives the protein CASSLAPSDYNEQFF.